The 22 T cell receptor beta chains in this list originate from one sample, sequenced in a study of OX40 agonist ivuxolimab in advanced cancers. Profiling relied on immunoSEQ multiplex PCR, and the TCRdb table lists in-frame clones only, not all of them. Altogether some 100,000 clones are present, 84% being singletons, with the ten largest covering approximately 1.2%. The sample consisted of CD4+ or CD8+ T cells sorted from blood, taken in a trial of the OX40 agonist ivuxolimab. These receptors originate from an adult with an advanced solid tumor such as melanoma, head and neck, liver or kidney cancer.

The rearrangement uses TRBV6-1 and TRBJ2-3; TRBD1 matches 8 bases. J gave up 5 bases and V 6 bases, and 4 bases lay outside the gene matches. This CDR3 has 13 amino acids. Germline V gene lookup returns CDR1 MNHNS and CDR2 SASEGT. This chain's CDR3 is CASSPGQGDTQYF. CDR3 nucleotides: TGTGCCAGCAGCCCCGGACAGGGAGATACGCAGTATTTT.

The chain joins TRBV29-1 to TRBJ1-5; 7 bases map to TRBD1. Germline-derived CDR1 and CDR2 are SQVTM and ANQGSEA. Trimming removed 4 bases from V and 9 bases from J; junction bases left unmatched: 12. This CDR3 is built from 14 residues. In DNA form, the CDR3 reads TGCAGCGTTGGATCCACAGGGGCGTGGGGGCCCCAGCATTTT. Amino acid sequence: CSVGSTGAWGPQHF.

This chain's CDR3 is CASGLIPSVYGYTF. CDR3 nucleotide sequence: TGTGCTAGTGGTTTGATACCCTCCGTCTATGGCTACACCTTC. The chain couples TRBV12-5 to TRBJ1-2; D gene unclear. There are 14 residues in the CDR3. Germline loops: CDR1 LGHNT, CDR2 FRNRAP. V lost 2 bases, J lost 4 bases, and 11 bases lay in between. The variable domain in full, with the rest retrieved from reference TRBV12-5 and TRBJ1-2, is DARVTQTPRHKVTEMGQEVTMRCQPILGHNTVFWYRQTMMQGLELLAYFRNRAPLDDSGMPKDRFSAEMPDATLATLKIQPSEPRDSAVYFCASGLIPSVYGYTFGSGTRLTVV.

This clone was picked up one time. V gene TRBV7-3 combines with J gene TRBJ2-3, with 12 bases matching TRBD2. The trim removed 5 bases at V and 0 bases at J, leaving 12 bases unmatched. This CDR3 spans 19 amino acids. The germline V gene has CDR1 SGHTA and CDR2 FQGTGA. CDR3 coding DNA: TGTGCCAGCAGCCCGACTAGCGGGGGCCACCTAGACAGCACAGATACGCAGTATTTT. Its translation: CASSPTSGGHLDSTDTQYF.

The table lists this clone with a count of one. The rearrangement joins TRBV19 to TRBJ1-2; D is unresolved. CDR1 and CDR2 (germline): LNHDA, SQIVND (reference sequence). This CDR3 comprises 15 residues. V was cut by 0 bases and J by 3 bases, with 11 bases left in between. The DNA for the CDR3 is TGTGCCAGTAGTATAGACCGGAACTTAGACTATGGCTACACCTTC. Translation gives CASSIDRNLDYGYTF.

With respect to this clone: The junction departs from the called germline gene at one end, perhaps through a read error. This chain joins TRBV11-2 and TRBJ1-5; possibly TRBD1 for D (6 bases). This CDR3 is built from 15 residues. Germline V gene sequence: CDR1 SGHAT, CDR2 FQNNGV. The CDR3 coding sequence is TGTGCCAGCAGCCTAGACGGGGGCAGGCACCAGCCCCAGCATTTT. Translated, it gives CASSLDGGRHQPQHF. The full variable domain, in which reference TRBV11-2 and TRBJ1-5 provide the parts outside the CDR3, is EAGVAQSPRYKIIEKRQSVAFWCNPISGHATLYWYQQILGQGPKLLIQFQNNGVVDDSQLPKDRFSAERLKGVDSTLKIQPAKLEDSAVYLCASSLDGGRHQPQHFGDGTRLSIL.

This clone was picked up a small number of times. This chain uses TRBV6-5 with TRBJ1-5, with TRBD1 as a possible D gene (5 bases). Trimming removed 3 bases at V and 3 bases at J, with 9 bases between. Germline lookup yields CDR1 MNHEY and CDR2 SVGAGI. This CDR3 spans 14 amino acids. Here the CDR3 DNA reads TGTGCCAGCAGTTATGACAGAACCAATCAGCCCCAGCATTTT. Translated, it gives CASSYDRTNQPQHF.

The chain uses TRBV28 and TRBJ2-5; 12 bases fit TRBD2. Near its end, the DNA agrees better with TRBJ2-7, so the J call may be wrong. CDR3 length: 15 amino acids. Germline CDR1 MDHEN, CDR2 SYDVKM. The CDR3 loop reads CASSPLAGGRYEQYF. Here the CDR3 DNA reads TGTGCCAGCAGTCCTCTAGCGGGGGGGCGTTACGAGCAGTACTTC.

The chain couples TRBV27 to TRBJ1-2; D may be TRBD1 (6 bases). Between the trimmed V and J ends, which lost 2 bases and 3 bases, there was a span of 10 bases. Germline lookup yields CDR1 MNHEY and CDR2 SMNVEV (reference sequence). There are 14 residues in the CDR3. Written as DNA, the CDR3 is TGTGCCAGCAGTTTAAGGGGGGGAGACTATGGCTACACCTTC. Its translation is CASSLRGGDYGYTF.

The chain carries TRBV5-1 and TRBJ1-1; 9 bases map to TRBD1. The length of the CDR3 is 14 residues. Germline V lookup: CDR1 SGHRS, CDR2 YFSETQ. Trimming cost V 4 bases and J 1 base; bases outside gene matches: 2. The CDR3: CASSQTGGNTEAFF. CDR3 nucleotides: TGCGCCAGCAGCCAGACAGGGGGGAACACTGAAGCTTTCTTT.

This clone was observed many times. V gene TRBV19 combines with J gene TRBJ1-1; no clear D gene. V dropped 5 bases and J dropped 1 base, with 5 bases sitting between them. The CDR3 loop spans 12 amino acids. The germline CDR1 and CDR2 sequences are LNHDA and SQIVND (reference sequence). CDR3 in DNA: TGTGCCAGTAGTTTGCAGAACACTGAAGCTTTCTTT. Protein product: CASSLQNTEAFF.

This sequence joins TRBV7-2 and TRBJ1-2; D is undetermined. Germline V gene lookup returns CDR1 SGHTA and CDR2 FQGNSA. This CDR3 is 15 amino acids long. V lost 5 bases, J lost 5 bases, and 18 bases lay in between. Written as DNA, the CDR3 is TGTGCCAGCAGCACTAGAGGACCCACCCTTTATGGCTACACCTTC. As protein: CASSTRGPTLYGYTF. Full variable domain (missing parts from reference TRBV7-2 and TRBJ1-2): GAGVSQSPSNKVTEKGKDVELRCDPISGHTALYWYRQSLGQGLEFLIYFQGNSAPDKSGLPSDRFSAERTGGSVSTLTIQRTQQEDSAVYLCASSTRGPTLYGYTFGSGTRLTVV.

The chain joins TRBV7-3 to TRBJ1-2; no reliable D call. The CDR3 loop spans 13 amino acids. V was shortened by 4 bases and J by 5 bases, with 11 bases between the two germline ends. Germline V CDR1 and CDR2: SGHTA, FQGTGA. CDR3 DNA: TGTGCCAGCAGCTACTCGACACTTTATGGCTACACCTTC. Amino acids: CASSYSTLYGYTF. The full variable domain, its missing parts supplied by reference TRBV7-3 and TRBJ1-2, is GAGVSQTPSNKVTEKGKYVELRCDPISGHTALYWYRQSLGQGPEFLIYFQGTGAADDSGLPNDRFFAVRPEGSVSTLKIQRTERGDSAVYLCASSYSTLYGYTFGSGTRLTVV.

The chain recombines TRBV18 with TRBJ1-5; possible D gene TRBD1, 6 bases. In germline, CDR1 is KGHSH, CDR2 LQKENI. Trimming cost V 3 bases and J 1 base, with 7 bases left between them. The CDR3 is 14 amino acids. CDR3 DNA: TGTGCCAGCTCACCGCAGGGGAGCAATCAGCCCCAGCATTTT. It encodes CASSPQGSNQPQHF. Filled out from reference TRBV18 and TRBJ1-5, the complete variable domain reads NAGVMQNPRHLVRRRGQEARLRCSPMKGHSHVYWYRQLPEEGLKFMVYLQKENIIDESGMPKERFSAEFPKEGPSILRIQQVVRGDSAAYFCASSPQGSNQPQHFGDGTRLSIL.

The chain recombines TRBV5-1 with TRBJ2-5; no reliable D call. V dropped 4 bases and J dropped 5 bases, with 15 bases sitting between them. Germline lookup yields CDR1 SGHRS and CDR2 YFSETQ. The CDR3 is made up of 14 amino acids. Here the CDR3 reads CASSVRIGPETQYF. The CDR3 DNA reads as TGCGCCAGCAGCGTTAGAATAGGGCCGGAGACCCAGTACTTC.

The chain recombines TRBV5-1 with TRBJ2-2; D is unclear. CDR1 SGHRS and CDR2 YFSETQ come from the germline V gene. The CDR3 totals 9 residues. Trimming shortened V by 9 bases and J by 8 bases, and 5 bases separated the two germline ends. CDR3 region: CAIPGELFF. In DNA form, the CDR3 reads TGCGCCATCCCTGGGGAGCTGTTTTTT.

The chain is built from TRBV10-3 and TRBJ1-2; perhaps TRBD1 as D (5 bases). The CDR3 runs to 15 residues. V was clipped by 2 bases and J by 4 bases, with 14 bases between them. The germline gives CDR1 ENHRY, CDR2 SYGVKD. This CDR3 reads CAISEPRRGFYGYTF. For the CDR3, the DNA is TGTGCCATCAGTGAGCCGAGGAGGGGATTCTATGGCTACACCTTC.

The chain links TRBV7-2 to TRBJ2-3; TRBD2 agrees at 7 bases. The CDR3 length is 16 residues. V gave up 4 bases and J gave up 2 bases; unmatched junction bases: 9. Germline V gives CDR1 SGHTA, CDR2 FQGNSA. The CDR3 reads CASSYSSGGNTDTQYF. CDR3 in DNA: TGTGCCAGCAGCTACTCATCCGGGGGGAACACAGATACGCAGTATTTT.

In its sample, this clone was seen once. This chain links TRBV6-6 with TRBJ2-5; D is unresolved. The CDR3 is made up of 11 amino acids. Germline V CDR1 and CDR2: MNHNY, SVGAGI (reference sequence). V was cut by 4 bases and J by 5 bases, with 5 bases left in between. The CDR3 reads CASSFDETQYF. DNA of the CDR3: TGTGCCAGCAGTTTTGATGAGACCCAGTACTTC.

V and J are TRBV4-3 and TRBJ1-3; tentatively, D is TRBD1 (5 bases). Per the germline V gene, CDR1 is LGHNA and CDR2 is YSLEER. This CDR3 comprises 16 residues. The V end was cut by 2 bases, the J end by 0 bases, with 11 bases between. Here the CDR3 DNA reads TGCGCCAGCAGCCAAAGTGCCAGGGACTCTGGAAACACCATATATTTT. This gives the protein CASSQSARDSGNTIYF.

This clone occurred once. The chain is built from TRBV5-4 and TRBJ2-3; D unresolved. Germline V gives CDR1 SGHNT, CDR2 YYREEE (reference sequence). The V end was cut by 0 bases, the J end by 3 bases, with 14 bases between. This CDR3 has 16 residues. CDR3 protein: CASSLAEVWRTDTQYF. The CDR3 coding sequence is TGTGCCAGCAGCTTGGCCGAGGTGTGGAGAACAGATACGCAGTATTTT.

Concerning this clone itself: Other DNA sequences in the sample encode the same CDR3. CDR3 bases: TGTGCCAGCAGTCCCGACAGTTACAACTCACCCCTCCACTTT. Translating it yields CASSPDSYNSPLHF. The chain carries TRBV28 and TRBJ1-6, with D perhaps TRBD1 (5 bases). CDR1 and CDR2 (germline): MDHEN, SYDVKM. The V end was cut by 5 bases, the J end by 10 bases, with 15 bases between. The CDR3 loop spans 14 amino acids.